These T cell receptor beta chains were read from a single sample in a study of blood T cell repertoires in COVID-19. Assay used: immunoSEQ multiplex PCR; TCRdb lists only in-frame clones, some missing. This sample carries approximately 12,000 clones, nearly 95% of them seen once, and the ten largest clones take roughly 31%. Sequencing used peripheral blood. The receptors derive from a woman aged 70-85 years with active COVID-19. Both conserved end residues are trimmed from each CDR3.

v_gene	j_gene	CDR3aa
TRBV2	TRBJ1-2	ASSEKSYGYT
TRBV19	TRBJ2-1	ASRPLAGSNNEQF
TRBV12-3/TRBV12-4	TRBJ2-7	ASARDRAREQY
TRBV6-5	TRBJ2-7	ASSYVSGSPSYEQY
TRBV11-2	TRBJ2-7	ASRPGLAGVYEQY
TRBV9	TRBJ2-5	ASSVEGSGRSETQY
TRBV6-6	TRBJ1-6	ASSLRDSAYNSPLH
TRBV20-1	TRBJ2-5	SASSEGVGETQY
TRBV28	TRBJ2-1	ASSSPTVATGEQF
TRBV5-1	TRBJ2-7	ASSSGTSLYEQY
TRBV2	TRBJ2-7	ATRDSLIYEQY
TRBV7-9	TRBJ2-3	ASSLGSAGAGSTDTQY
TRBV3-1/TRBV3-2	TRBJ2-3	ASSPLAGERDTQY
TRBV27	TRBJ2-7	ASSPDRGISYEQY
TRBV7-6	TRBJ1-3	ASSLGGRGPESDSGNTIY
TRBV4-3	TRBJ2-7	ASSQEAKGGSYEQY
TRBV28	TRBJ1-1	ASSVTGRTEAF
TRBV6-5	TRBJ2-7	ASSHKWGAYEQY
TRBV7-2	TRBJ2-1	ASSLDSGRASYNEQF
TRBV19	TRBJ1-3	ASTFGDSTGNTIY
TRBV29-1	TRBJ2-7	SVDMPGGEQY
TRBV10-3	TRBJ2-7	AISEFRDREYEQY
TRBV29-1	TRBJ2-5	SVRTSGGETQY
TRBV3-1/TRBV3-2	TRBJ2-5	ASSQAARRETQY
TRBV2	TRBJ1-4	ASMRGKLF
TRBV28	TRBJ1-2	ASSNNFYRGGYT
TRBV5-5	TRBJ1-2	ASSLATRSDYGYT
TRBV28	TRBJ2-1	ASTSGTRSSYNEQF
TRBV19	TRBJ1-2	ASSSRTGTGYGYT
TRBV18	TRBJ2-7	ASSPISGQGAYEQY
TRBV5-4	TRBJ2-3	ASRQGTDTQY
TRBV2	TRBJ2-7	ASSVGAGGRAFEQY
TRBV30	TRBJ2-3	AHGGGYTDTQY
TRBV19	TRBJ1-1	ASSSRLGAEAF
TRBV9	TRBJ1-4	ASSVELGAGEKLF
TRBV28	TRBJ1-2	ASSTSGTGNGYT
TRBV28	TRBJ2-7	ASTGGSSYEQY
TRBV11-2	TRBJ2-7	ASSLTSGPYEQY
TRBV28	TRBJ1-6	ASTANRDRSPLH
TRBV5-4	TRBJ2-1	ASSSGGPGSYNEQF
TRBV3-1/TRBV3-2	TRBJ2-1	ASTPFPAAEQF
TRBV2	TRBJ1-5	ASILDRYNQPQH
TRBV12-3/TRBV12-4	TRBJ1-2	ASSNTGGYT
TRBV11-2	TRBJ2-3	ASSSGGVDTQY
TRBV4-3	TRBJ2-1	ASSQDWTGEGNEQF